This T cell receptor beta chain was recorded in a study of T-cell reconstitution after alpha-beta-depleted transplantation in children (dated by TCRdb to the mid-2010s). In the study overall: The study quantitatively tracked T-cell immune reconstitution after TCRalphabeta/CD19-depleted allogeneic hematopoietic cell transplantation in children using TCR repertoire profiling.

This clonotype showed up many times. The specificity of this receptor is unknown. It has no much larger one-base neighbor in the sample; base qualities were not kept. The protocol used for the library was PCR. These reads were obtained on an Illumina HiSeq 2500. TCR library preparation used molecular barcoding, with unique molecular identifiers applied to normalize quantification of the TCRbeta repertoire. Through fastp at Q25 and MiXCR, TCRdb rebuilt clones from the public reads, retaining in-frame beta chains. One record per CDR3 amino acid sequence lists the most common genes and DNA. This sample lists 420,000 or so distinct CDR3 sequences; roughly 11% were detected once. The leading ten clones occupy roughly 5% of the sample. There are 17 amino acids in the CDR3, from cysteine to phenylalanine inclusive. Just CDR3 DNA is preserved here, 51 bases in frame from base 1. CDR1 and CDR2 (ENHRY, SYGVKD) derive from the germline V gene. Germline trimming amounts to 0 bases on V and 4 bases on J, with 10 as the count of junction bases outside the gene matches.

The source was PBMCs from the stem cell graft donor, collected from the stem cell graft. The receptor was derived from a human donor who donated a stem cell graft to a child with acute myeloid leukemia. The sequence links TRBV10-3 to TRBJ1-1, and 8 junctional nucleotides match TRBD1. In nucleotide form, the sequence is TGTGCCATCAGTGAGTCGATCGTGGACAGGGATACCACTGAAGCTTTCTTT. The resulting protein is CAISESIVDRDTTEAFF.